The present T cell receptor beta chain was sequenced within a study of blood T cell repertoires in COVID-19. Across the study: The United States, Italy and Spain supplied acute and convalescent COVID-19 samples.

The length of the CDR3 is 16 residues. Trimming removed 1 base at V and 1 base at J, with 13 bases between. Germline V CDR1 and CDR2: MNHEY, SMNVEV (reference sequence). Sequencing used immunoSEQ multiplex PCR; TCRdb keeps in-frame clones, though not all of them. The data hold over 150,000 clones, with about 80% observed a single time. In terms of age and location, participants ranged from roughly 18 to 89 years and lived in about two dozen US areas. Material: PBMCs or T cells enriched from blood (not recorded which). The chain carries TRBV27 and TRBJ1-1; no clear D. This TCR derives from a woman aged 70 to 79 in a cohort exposed to, infected with or recovered from COVID-19 (not recorded which). The CDR3 DNA is TGTGCCAGCAGTTTATGGTACAGCCTGTCGAACACTGAAGCTTTCTTT. It translates to CASSLWYSLSNTEAFF.